Following are 15 T cell receptor beta chains from one sample sequenced in a study of cytomegalovirus exposure and HLA in healthy donors. The PCR employed 60 Vbeta primers together with 13 Jbeta primers. Here immunoSEQ multiplex PCR was the method, and the copy in TCRdb shows in-frame clones only, minus some. The table has 140,000 or so clones, around 65% seen once; the top ten hold 1.8%. The sample comprised PBMCs. These receptors were taken from a male donor in good health and CMV-seronegative.

The J gene is TRBJ1-5, the V gene TRBV19; D might be TRBD1 (6 bases). V was trimmed by 5 bases and J by 5 bases, leaving 16 bases between them. CDR3 length: 15 residues. Germline CDR1 LNHDA, CDR2 SQIVND (reference sequence). CDR3 DNA: TGTGCCAGTAGTGGGGGCAGGGTAATAGATCAGCCCCAGCATTTT. Encoded protein: CASSGGRVIDQPQHF.

This clone has a handful of counts. The chain combines TRBV4-3 with TRBJ1-2; D not resolved. This CDR3 is 14 amino acids long. Trimming took off 3 bases at V and 4 bases at J, with 12 bases between the two ends. Germline CDR1 reads LGHNA; CDR2 reads YSLEER. The CDR3 bases are TGCGCCAGCAGCCAGGAGACGGTCTCCTATGGCTACACCTTC. It yields the protein CASSQETVSYGYTF.

The chain is built from TRBV2 and TRBJ2-3, with 9 bases lining up with TRBD2. Germline V gene sequence: CDR1 SNHLY, CDR2 FYNNEI. Unmatched junction bases numbered 10, after V lost 6 bases and J lost 3 bases. This CDR3 is built from 16 residues. The DNA of the CDR3 is TGTGCCAGCAGGGCGGGGGGGGCCTTTGAGACAGATACGCAGTATTTT. Protein: CASRAGGAFETDTQYF.

The rearrangement links TRBV19 to TRBJ1-1, with TRBD1 as a possible D gene (6 bases). V was pared by 10 bases and J by 1 base, with 16 bases between. The CDR3 runs to 14 residues. Germline V gives CDR1 LNHDA, CDR2 SQIVND (reference sequence). The CDR3 coding sequence is TGTGCCACCACGAAACGCAGGGGGAACACTGAAGCTTTCTTT. It translates to CATTKRRGNTEAFF. The whole variable domain, filled in from reference TRBV19 and TRBJ1-1, reads DGGITQSPKYLFRKEGQNVTLSCEQNLNHDAMYWYRQDPGQGLRLIYYSQIVNDFQKGDIAEGYSVSREKKESFPLTVTSAQKNPTAFYLCATTKRRGNTEAFFGQGTRLTVV.

The DNA of the CDR3 is TGTGCCAGCAGGGGGGGACTATCCGGGTACCAAGAGACCCAGTACTTC. It translates to CASRGGLSGYQETQYF. The V gene is TRBV2, the J gene TRBJ2-5, with 7 bases that match TRBD2. V lost 6 bases to trimming and J lost 0 bases; unmatched junction nucleotides: 10. The CDR3 is made up of 16 amino acids. CDR1 and CDR2 (germline): SNHLY, FYNNEI. Full variable domain (rest looked up from reference TRBV2 and TRBJ2-5): EPEVTQTPSHQVTQMGQEVILRCVPISNHLYFYWYRQILGQKVEFLVSFYNNEISEKSEIFDDQFSVERPDGSNFTLKIRSTKLEDSAMYFCASRGGLSGYQETQYFGPGTRLLVL.

This clone is a singleton in its sample. The chain couples TRBV6-1 to TRBJ1-6; a possible D gene is TRBD1 (5 bases). Looked up from germline, CDR1 is MNHNS and CDR2 is SASEGT. The germline V and J ends were trimmed by 8 bases and 7 bases, with 9 bases remaining between them. The CDR3 consists of 12 residues. The CDR3 DNA reads as TGTGCCAGCTCAGGGCAAAATTCACCCCTCCACTTT. Its translation is CASSGQNSPLHF.

The V gene is TRBV10-3, the J gene TRBJ2-1; 10 positions agree with TRBD2. V trimming: 10 bases; J trimming: 6 bases; junction bases outside the gene matches: 6. Per germline, CDR1 ENHRY and CDR2 SYGVKD. The CDR3 has 13 residues. CDR3 loop: CATSGGAPNEQFF. Here the CDR3 DNA reads TGTGCCACCAGCGGGGGGGCTCCCAATGAGCAGTTCTTC.

This clone appeared a single time. The CDR3 here is CASRRRQLLNTEAFF. The CDR3 nucleotides are TGTGCCAGCAGACGTAGACAGCTTTTGAACACTGAAGCTTTCTTT. The chain joins TRBV7-2 to TRBJ1-1, with a weak D call TRBD1 (5 bases). V was pared by 6 bases and J by 0 bases, with 14 bases between. The CDR3 consists of 15 residues. The germline V gene encodes CDR1 SGHTA and CDR2 FQGNSA.

This clone was counted a single time. V usage is TRBV19 and J usage is TRBJ1-5; 7 nucleotides line up with TRBD1. CDR1 is LNHDA, CDR2 SQIVND, per germline (reference sequence). This CDR3 contains 15 residues. The ends lost 3 bases at V and 3 bases at J; junction bases unmatched: 5. CDR3 sequence: CASSIDRDDNQPQHF. CDR3 in DNA: TGTGCCAGTAGTATCGACAGGGATGACAATCAGCCCCAGCATTTT. The full variable domain, its missing parts supplied by reference TRBV19 and TRBJ1-5, is DGGITQSPKYLFRKEGQNVTLSCEQNLNHDAMYWYRQDPGQGLRLIYYSQIVNDFQKGDIAEGYSVSREKKESFPLTVTSAQKNPTAFYLCASSIDRDDNQPQHFGDGTRLSIL.

This clone was seen only a few times. The V call is TRBV7-2, the J call TRBJ2-2; D is perhaps TRBD2 (6 bases). Germline V gives CDR1 SGHTA, CDR2 FQGNSA. Trimming stripped 6 bases from V and 2 bases from J, with 10 bases between. The CDR3 is 14 residues long. The chain's CDR3 is CASRGTANTGELFF. CDR3 in DNA: TGTGCCAGCAGGGGGACTGCTAACACCGGGGAGCTGTTTTTT.

This chain connects TRBV7-2 to TRBJ2-1; TRBD1 matches 9 bases. J was trimmed by 5 bases and V by 4 bases; bases with no gene match: 3. CDR3 length: 14 residues. CDR1 and CDR2 (germline): SGHTA, FQGNSA. CDR3 DNA: TGTGCCAGCAGCTCCAGGACAGGGGACAATGAGCAGTTCTTC. Protein product: CASSSRTGDNEQFF.

This sequence joins TRBV5-1 and TRBJ2-7, with 10 bases identical to TRBD1. This CDR3 is 15 amino acids long. Germline V gene sequence: CDR1 SGHRS, CDR2 YFSETQ. V trimming: 4 bases; J trimming: 5 bases; junction bases outside the gene matches: 9. The chain's CDR3 is CASSPGGQGTHEQYF. The CDR3 DNA follows: TGCGCCAGCAGCCCCGGGGGACAGGGGACCCACGAGCAGTACTTC.

The table lists this clone with a few counts. The rearrangement links TRBV19 to TRBJ2-3, with 9 bases aligning to TRBD1. Germline loops: CDR1 LNHDA, CDR2 SQIVND (reference sequence). After removal of 7 bases from V and 7 bases from J, the junction contained 6 bases not matched to a gene. This CDR3 is 13 amino acids long. Here the CDR3 DNA reads TGTGCCAGTACTAGACAGGGGGGAAATACGCAGTATTTT. Protein product: CASTRQGGNTQYF.

This rearrangement joins TRBV6-4 to TRBJ1-2; no reliable D call. The V end lost 3 bases, the J end lost 3 bases, and 20 bases lay between the germline ends. The germline gives CDR1 MRHNA, CDR2 SNTAGT. This CDR3 comprises 17 residues. The chain's CDR3 is CASSDFGNTREYYGYTF. The CDR3 DNA follows: TGTGCCAGCAGTGATTTCGGAAACACTCGGGAATACTATGGCTACACCTTC.

This chain joins TRBV7-2 and TRBJ1-2, with 10 bases identical to TRBD1. Trimming at V came to 4 bases and at J to 4 bases, leaving 9 bases not matched to a gene. The CDR3 is made up of 16 amino acids. The germline CDR1 and CDR2 sequences are SGHTA and FQGNSA. Written as DNA, the CDR3 is TGTGCCAGCAGCTCCCAGGGGACAGGGGAAGGCTATGGCTACACCTTC. It encodes CASSSQGTGEGYGYTF.